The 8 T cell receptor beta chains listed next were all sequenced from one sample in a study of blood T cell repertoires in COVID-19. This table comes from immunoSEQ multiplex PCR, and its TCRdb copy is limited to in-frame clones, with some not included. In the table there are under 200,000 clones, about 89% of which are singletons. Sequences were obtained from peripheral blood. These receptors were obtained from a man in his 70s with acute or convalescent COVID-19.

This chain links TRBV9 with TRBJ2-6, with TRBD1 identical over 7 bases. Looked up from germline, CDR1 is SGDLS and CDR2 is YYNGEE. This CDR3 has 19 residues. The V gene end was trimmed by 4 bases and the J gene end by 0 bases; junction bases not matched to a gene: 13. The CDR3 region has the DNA TGTGCCAGCAGCCCACTAAACAGGGGTCAGAGCTCTGGGGCCAACGTCCTGACTTTC. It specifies CASSPLNRGQSSGANVLTF.

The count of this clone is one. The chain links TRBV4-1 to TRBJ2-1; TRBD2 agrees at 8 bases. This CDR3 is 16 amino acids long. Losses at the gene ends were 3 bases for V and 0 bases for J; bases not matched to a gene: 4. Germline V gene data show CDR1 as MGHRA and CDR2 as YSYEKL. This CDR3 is CASSQGLGSSYNEQFF. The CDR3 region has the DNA TGCGCCAGCAGCCAGGGACTAGGGAGCTCCTACAATGAGCAGTTCTTC.

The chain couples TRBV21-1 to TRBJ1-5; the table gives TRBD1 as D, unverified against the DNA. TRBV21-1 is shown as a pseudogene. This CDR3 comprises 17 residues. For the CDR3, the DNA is TGTGCCAGCAGCTACCGGGACAGCCTACATAGCAATCAGCCCCAGCATTTT. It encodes CASSYRDSLHSNQPQHF.

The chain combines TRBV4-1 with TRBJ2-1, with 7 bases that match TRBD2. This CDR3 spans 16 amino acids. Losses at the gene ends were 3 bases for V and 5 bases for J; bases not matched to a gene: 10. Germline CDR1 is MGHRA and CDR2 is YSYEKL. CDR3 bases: TGCGCCAGCAGCCATACAGGAGGGGACTACAACAATGAGCAGTTCTTC. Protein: CASSHTGGDYNNEQFF.

This CDR3 is CASSVGFAGAINEQFF. CDR3 nucleotides: TGCGCCAGCAGCGTTGGTTTTGCGGGGGCCATCAATGAGCAGTTCTTC. The V and J genes are TRBV5-1 and TRBJ2-1; tentatively, D is TRBD2 (7 bases). The germline gives CDR1 SGHRS, CDR2 YFSETQ. Trimming left V 4 bases short and J 6 bases short, with 20 bases between. This CDR3 spans 16 amino acids.

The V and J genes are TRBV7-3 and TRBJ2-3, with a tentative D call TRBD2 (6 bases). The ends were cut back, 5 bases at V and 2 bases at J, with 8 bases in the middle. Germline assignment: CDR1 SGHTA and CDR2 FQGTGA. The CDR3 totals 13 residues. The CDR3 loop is CASSRDSTDTQYF. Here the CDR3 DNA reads TGTGCCAGCAGCCGGGACTCCACAGATACGCAGTATTTT.

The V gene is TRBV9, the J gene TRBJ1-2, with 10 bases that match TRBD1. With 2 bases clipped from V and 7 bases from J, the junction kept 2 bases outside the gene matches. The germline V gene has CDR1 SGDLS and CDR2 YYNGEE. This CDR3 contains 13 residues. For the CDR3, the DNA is TGTGCCAGCAGCGTGGGGACAGGGGTTGGCTACACCTTC. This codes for CASSVGTGVGYTF.

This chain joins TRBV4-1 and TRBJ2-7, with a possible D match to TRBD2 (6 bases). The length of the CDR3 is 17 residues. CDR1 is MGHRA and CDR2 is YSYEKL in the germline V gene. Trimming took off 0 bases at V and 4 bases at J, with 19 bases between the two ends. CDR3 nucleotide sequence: TGCGCCAGCAGCCAAGATCTGGAGGGACCCTTTCGTTACGAGCAGTACTTC. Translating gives CASSQDLEGPFRYEQYF.